This T cell receptor (beta chain) stems from a study of blood T cell repertoires in COVID-19. Study-level information: Acute and convalescent COVID-19 samples came from the United States, Italy and Spain. The analysed material was cDNA or gDNA that came from T cells, B-cell-depleted T cells, or PBMCs.

Only one count was recorded for this clone. Some clones are missing from TCRdb's copy, which holds only in-frame ones; the method was immunoSEQ multiplex PCR. Seen here are around 100,000 clones, approximately 89% observed once, and the top ten hold 11%. Germline CDR1 MGHDK, CDR2 SYGVNS. CDR3 length: 15 residues. V gave up 5 bases and J gave up 1 base; unmatched junction bases: 7. The receptor was isolated from an elderly man with acute or convalescent COVID-19. The sample was peripheral blood. The chain links TRBV25-1 to TRBJ1-1; 7 nucleotides align to TRBD1. CDR3 residues: CASSLPGQKNTEAFF. The CDR3 DNA reads TGTGCCAGCAGTTTACCGGGACAGAAGAACACTGAAGCTTTCTTT.